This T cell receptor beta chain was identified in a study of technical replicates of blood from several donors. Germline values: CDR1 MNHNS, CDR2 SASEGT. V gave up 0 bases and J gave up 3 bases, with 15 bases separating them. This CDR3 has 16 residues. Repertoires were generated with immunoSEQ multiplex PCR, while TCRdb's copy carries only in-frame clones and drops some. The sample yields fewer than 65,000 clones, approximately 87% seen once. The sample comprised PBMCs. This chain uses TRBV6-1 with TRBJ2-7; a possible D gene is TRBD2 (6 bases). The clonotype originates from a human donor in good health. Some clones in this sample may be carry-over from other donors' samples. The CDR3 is CASSEALVGSNYEQYF. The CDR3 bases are TGTGCCAGCAGTGAAGCGCTTGTCGGGAGTAACTACGAGCAGTACTTC.